This paragraph reports one T cell receptor (beta chain). Antigen specificity is unknown. This entry belongs to a study of T cell responses to AZD1222 COVID-19 vaccine. Findings of the study overall: Spike as a whole was targeted by vaccine-associated CD4 TCRs, dominant at 160-218 and 743-854.

This table comes from immunoSEQ multiplex PCR, and its TCRdb copy is limited to in-frame clones, with some not included. The sample lists approximately 100,000 clones, about 90% occurring once. V shed 6 bases and J shed 7 bases, with 9 bases lying between them. Germline loops: CDR1 WSHSY, CDR2 SAAADI. This CDR3 region has 11 residues. The sample consisted of peripheral blood, taken on day 0 of AZD1222 vaccination. The rearrangement links TRBV10-2 to TRBJ1-1; possible D gene TRBD1, 5 bases. This sequence originates from an adult in good health. The CDR3 sequence: CASRGTVEAFF. The CDR3 coding sequence is TGCGCCAGCAGGGGGACGGTTGAAGCTTTCTTT.